This T cell receptor beta chain was captured in a study of blood T cell repertoires in COVID-19. In the study overall: Acute and convalescent COVID-19 specimens originated in the United States, Italy and Spain. T cells, B-cell-depleted T cells, or PBMCs provided the cDNA or gDNA that served as material.

The germline CDR1 and CDR2 sequences are ENHRY and SYGVKD. The CDR3 is 16 residues long. V lost 1 base and J lost 2; bases outside the gene matches: 4. Per the original data handling: Estimation of nucleated cell counts was performed using reference gene primer amplification. TCRdb's table, derived via immunoSEQ multiplex PCR, lists solely in-frame clones and lacks some. That table furnishes V, J and clone size, whereas the DNA furnished D and trimming. In the table there are some 100,000 clones, roughly nine tenths of which are singletons. The sequence was collected from a human donor with active COVID-19. The donor label of this sample is uncertain. This chain connects TRBV10-3 to TRBJ2-3; 9 bases map to TRBD2. The sample comprised peripheral blood. CDR3 in DNA: TGTGCCATCAGTGAGTTTGGCGGGGGGGCCACAGATACGCAGTATTTT. Translating it yields CAISEFGGGATDTQYF.